Shown below are 3 T cell receptor beta chains from a single sample sequenced in a study of blood T cell repertoires in COVID-19. The assay was immunoSEQ multiplex PCR, and TCRdb's table has in-frame clones only and misses some. Among a few hundred thousand clones, approximately 81% were seen once, and the ten largest hold 0.85% to 1%. Sequenced: peripheral blood. All receptors derive from a man aged 40-49 years with acute or convalescent COVID-19.

The genes are TRBV7-3 and TRBJ1-6; 8 bases align to TRBD1. Germline-derived CDR1 and CDR2 are SGHTA and FQGTGA. The V gene end was trimmed by 4 bases and the J gene end by 6 bases; junction bases not matched to a gene: 8. The CDR3 has 16 amino acids. CDR3 bases: TGTGCCAGCAGCTCCGGACAGGGACTGGGTAATTCACCCCTCCACTTT. Translated: CASSSGQGLGNSPLHF.

The rearrangement uses TRBV11-2 and TRBJ2-2, with D hard to call. Germline lookup yields CDR1 SGHAT and CDR2 FQNNGV. V lost 5 bases to trimming and J lost 4 bases, with 2 bases between them. The CDR3 is 11 residues long. CDR3 protein: CASSLTGELFF. The CDR3 coding sequence is TGTGCCAGCAGCCTCACCGGGGAGCTGTTTTTT.

The genes are TRBV19 and TRBJ1-5, with no clear D. V gave up 10 bases and J gave up 2 bases, with 15 bases separating them. The length of the CDR3 is 14 residues. Germline loops: CDR1 LNHDA, CDR2 SQIVND (reference sequence). The CDR3 DNA reads TGTGCCACCCGGGGAGTCTTAGGCAATCAGCCCCAGCATTTT. Translating it yields CATRGVLGNQPQHF.